This T cell receptor beta chain derives from a study of identical twins. General study points: Cross-sectional statistical analysis was relied on for the conclusions, without the same donors being followed. With beta out-of-frame sequences, excess sharing by twins was weaker.

This clonotype has only a few counts. Its target is unknown. V lost 5 bases, J lost 1 base, and 9 bases lay in between. The CDR3 totals 13 residues. CDR1 MDHEN and CDR2 SYDVKM come from the germline V gene. Using its own MiXCR run on the 5' RACE reads, TCRdb lists one record per CDR3 protein. The table has 240,000 or so distinct CDR3 sequences, 10% to 15% seen once; the top ten hold 4%. The sample also formed part of further work on yellow fever vaccine responses in identical twins.

The chain is built from TRBV28 and TRBJ2-7; D unclear. Sequenced input: memory (CD45RO+) T cells sorted from blood. The sequence derives from a woman under 30 in good health. In DNA form, the CDR3 reads TGTGCCAGCAGTCTTCCGAGTTCCTACGAGCAGTACTTC. Translation gives CASSLPSSYEQYF.